The present TCR beta chain was sequenced within a study of T cells of healthy individuals. In TCRdb, the 5' RACE reads were re-called with MiXCR into one record per CDR3 protein. In the table there are tens of thousands of distinct CDR3 sequences, roughly 15% of which are singletons. The CDR3 covers 15 residues. Losses at the gene ends were 2 bases for V and 2 bases for J; bases not matched to a gene: 2. CDR1 is DFQATT, CDR2 SNEGSKA, per germline (reference sequence). This chain connects TRBV20-1 to TRBJ2-3, with 12 bases lining up with TRBD2. The receptor's source is a human donor in good health. This CDR3 is CSARLAGGPTDTQYF. DNA for the CDR3: TGCAGTGCTAGACTAGCGGGGGGGCCCACAGATACGCAGTATTTT.